This T cell receptor (beta chain) was identified in a study of T-cell reconstitution after alpha-beta-depleted transplantation in children. Overall study findings and caveats: Reportedly, alpha-beta T cells present about two months post-transplant originated from several hundred expanded clones of graft origin. The study traced high day-60 TCRbeta diversity in some patients to surviving recipient T cells and thymic progenitors. T-cell numbers and diversity, one year after transplant, stemmed largely from T cells that were newly produced.

Unique molecular identifiers were incorporated into the prepared TCRbeta library. Each CDR3 protein gets one entry after TCRdb re-called the PCR reads with MiXCR. The repertoire holds approximately 1,000,000 distinct CDR3 sequences, roughly 29% seen once, with 28% in the top ten. Turning to this clonotype: What it recognizes is unknown.

The source material was PBMCs, mostly from graft donor cells, sampled 360 days after TCRalphabeta/CD19-depleted stem cell transplant. The receptor's source is a boy under two years old who had a stem cell transplant for SCID, so the T cells may come from the graft donor.

CDR3: CASSLAGRGFPYF. The CDR3 DNA follows: TGTGCCAGCAGTTTAGCAGGCCGGGGGTTCCCGTACTTC. The V gene is TRBV12-3 or TRBV12-4, the J gene TRBJ2-7, with D possibly TRBD2 on 6 matching bases. Trimming shortened V by 0 bases and J by 12 bases, and 15 bases separated the two germline ends. The CDR3 extends over 13 amino acids.